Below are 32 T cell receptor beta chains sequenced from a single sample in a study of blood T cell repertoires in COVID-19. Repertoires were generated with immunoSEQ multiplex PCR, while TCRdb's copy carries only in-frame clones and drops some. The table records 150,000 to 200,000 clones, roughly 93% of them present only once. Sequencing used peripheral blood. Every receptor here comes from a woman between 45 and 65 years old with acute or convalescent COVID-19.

In DNA form, the CDR3 reads TGTGCCAGCCTTCGGACAGGGGGTGGTGTGAACACTGAAGCTTTCTTT. Protein: CASLRTGGGVNTEAFF. This rearrangement joins TRBV18 to TRBJ1-1; 10 bases align to TRBD1. Germline CDR1 reads KGHSH; CDR2 reads LQKENI. This CDR3 comprises 16 residues. Germline trimming cut 8 bases from V and 0 bases from J; bases unmatched to any gene: 9.

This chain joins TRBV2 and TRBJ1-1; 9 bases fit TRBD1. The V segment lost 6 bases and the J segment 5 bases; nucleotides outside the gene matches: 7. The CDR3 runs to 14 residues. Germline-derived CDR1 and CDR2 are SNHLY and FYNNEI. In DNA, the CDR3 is TGTGCCAGCAGCCCTACAGGGGGCTCGACTGAAGCTTTCTTT. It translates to CASSPTGGSTEAFF.

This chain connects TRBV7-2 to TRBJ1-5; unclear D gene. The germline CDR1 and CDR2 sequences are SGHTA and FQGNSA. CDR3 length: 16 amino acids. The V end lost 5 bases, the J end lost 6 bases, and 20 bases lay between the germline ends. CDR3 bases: TGTGCCAGCAGCCTCATGGTGACCGCGGCGGGTCAGCCCCAGCATTTT. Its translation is CASSLMVTAAGQPQHF.

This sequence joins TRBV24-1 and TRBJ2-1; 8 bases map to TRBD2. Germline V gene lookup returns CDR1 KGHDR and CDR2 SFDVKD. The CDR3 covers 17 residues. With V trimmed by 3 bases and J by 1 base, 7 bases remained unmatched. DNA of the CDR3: TGTGCCACCAGTGATCCTTTAGCGGGAAAGTCCTACAATGAGCAGTTCTTC. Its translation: CATSDPLAGKSYNEQFF.

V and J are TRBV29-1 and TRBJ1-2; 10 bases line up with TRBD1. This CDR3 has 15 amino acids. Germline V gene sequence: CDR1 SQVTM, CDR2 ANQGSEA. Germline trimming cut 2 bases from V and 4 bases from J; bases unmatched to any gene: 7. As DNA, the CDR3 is TGCAGCGTTGAATCCTCGGGACAGGGGACCTATGGCTACACCTTC. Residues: CSVESSGQGTYGYTF.

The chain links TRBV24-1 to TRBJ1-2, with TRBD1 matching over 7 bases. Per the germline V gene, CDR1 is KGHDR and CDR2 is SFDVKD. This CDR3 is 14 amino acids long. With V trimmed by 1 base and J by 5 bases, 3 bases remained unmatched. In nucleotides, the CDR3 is TGTGCCACCAGTGATTTTAAGACAGGGTATGGCTACACCTTC. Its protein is CATSDFKTGYGYTF.

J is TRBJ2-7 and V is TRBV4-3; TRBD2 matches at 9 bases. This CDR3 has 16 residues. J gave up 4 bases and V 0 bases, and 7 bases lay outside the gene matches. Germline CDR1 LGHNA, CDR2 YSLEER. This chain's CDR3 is CASSQDTAGGMYEQYF. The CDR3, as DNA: TGCGCCAGCAGCCAAGATACAGCGGGAGGTATGTACGAGCAGTACTTC.

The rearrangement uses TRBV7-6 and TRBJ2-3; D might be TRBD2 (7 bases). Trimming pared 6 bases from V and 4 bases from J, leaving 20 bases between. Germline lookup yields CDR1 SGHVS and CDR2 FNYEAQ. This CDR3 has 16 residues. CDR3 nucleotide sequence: TGTGCCAGCAGTCCCAATAGGGCGGGGGCCCCAGATACGCAGTATTTT. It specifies CASSPNRAGAPDTQYF. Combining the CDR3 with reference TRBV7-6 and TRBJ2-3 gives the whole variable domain GAGVSQSPRYKVTKRGQDVALRCDPISGHVSLYWYRQALGQGPEFLTYFNYEAQQDKSGLPNDRFSAERPEGSISTLTIQRTEQRDSAMYRCASSPNRAGAPDTQYFGPGTRLTVL.

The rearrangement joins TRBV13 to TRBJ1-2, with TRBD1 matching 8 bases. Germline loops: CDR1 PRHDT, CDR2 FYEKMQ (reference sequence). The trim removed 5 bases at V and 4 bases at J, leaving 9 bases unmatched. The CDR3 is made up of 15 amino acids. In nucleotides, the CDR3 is TGTGCCAGCAGCCTAAAGACAGGGGAGGCCTATGGCTACACCTTC. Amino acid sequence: CASSLKTGEAYGYTF.

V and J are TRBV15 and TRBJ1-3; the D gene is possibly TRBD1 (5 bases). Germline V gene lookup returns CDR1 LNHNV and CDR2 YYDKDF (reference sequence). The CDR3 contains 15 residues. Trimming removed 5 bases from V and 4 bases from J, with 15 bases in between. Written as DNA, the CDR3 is TGTGCCACCAGCCCCGGGGGTCGTACAGGAAACACCATATATTTT. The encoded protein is CATSPGGRTGNTIYF.

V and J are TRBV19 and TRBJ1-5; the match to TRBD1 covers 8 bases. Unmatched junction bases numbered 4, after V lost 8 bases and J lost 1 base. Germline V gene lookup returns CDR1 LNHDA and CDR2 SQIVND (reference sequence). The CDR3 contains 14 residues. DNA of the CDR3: TGTGCCAGTGGGACAGGCACGAGCAATCAGCCCCAGCATTTT. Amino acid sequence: CASGTGTSNQPQHF.

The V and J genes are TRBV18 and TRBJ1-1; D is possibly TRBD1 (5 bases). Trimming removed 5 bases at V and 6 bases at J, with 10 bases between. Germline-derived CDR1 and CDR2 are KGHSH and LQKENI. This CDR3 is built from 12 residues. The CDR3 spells CASSSRGAEAFF. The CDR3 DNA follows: TGTGCCAGCTCATCACGGGGGGCTGAAGCTTTCTTT.

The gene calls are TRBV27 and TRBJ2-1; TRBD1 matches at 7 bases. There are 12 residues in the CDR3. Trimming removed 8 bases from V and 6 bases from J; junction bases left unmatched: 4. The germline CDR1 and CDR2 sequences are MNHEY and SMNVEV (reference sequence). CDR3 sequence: CASGQAPNEQFF. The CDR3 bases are TGTGCCAGCGGACAGGCCCCCAATGAGCAGTTCTTC.

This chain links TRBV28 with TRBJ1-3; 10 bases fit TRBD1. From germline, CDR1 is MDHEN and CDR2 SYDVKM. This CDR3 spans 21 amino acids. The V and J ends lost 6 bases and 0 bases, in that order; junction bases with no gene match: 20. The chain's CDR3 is CASSSHLPGQGTLGSGNTIYF. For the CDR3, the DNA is TGTGCCAGCAGCTCTCACCTGCCGGGACAGGGGACCCTCGGCTCTGGAAACACCATATATTTT. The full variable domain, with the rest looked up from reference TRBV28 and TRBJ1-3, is DVKVTQSSRYLVKRTGEKVFLECVQDMDHENMFWYRQDPGLGLRLIYFSYDVKMKEKGDIPEGYSVSREKKERFSLILESASTNQTSMYLCASSSHLPGQGTLGSGNTIYFGEGSWLTVV.

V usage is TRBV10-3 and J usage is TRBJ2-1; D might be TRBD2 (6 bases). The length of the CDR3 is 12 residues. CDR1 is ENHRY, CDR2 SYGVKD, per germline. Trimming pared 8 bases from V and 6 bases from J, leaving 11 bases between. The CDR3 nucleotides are TGTGCCATCGGAAGACTAGTCAATGAGCAGTTCTTC. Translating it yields CAIGRLVNEQFF.

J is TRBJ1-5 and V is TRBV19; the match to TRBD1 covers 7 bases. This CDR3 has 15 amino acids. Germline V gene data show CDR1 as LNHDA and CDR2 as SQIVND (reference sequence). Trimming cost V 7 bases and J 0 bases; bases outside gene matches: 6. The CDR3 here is CASTTGTDSNQPQHF. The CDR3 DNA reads TGTGCCAGTACCACCGGGACAGATAGCAATCAGCCCCAGCATTTT.

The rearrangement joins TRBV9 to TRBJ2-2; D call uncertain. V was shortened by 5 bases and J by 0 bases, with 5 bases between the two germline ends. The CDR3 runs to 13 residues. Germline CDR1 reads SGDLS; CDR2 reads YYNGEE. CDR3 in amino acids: CASSGANTGELFF. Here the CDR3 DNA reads TGTGCCAGCAGTGGAGCGAACACCGGGGAGCTGTTTTTT.

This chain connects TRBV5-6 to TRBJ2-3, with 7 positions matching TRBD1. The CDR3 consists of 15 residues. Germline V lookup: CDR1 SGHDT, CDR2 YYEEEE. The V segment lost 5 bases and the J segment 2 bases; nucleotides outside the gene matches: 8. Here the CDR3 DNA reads TGTGCCAGCAGTTCGAGACAGGGAAACACAGATACGCAGTATTTT. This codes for CASSSRQGNTDTQYF.

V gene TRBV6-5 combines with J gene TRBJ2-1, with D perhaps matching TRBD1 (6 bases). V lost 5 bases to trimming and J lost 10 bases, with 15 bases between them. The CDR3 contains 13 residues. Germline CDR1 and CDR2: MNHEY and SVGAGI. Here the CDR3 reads CASSHRAVYEQFF. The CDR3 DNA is TGTGCCAGCAGTCACAGGGCGGTATACGAGCAGTTCTTC.

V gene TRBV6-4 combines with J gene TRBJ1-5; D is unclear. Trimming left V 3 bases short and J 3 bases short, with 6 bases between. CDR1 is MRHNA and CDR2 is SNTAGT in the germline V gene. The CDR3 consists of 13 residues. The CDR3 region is CASSEFVNQPQHF. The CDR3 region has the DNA TGTGCCAGCAGTGAATTCGTCAATCAGCCCCAGCATTTT.

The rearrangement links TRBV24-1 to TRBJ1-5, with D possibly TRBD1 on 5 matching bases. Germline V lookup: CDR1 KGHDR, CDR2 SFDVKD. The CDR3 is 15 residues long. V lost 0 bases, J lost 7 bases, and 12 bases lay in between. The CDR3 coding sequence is TGTGCCACCAGTGATTTGCAAAGGGGCCTCCAGCCCCAGCATTTT. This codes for CATSDLQRGLQPQHF.

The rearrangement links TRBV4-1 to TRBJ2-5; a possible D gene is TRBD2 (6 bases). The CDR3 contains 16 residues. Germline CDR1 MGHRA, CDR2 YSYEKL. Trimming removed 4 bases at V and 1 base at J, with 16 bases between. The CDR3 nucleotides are TGCGCCAGCAGCCCCCGACCGGGGGACCTCCAAGAGACCCAGTACTTC. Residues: CASSPRPGDLQETQYF.

The CDR3 DNA follows: TGTGCCAGCAGCACGACAGGGGAGCGAAATTCACCCCTCCACTTT. Protein product: CASSTTGERNSPLHF. The chain uses TRBV5-6 and TRBJ1-6; TRBD1 matches at 8 bases. V gave up 4 bases and J gave up 7 bases; unmatched junction bases: 7. The CDR3 covers 15 residues. In germline, CDR1 is SGHDT, CDR2 YYEEEE.

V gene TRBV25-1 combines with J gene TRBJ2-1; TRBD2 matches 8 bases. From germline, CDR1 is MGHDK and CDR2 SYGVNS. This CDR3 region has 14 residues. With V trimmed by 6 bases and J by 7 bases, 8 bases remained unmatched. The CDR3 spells CASRETGGLNEQFF. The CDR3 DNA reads TGTGCCAGCAGGGAAACGGGGGGGCTGAATGAGCAGTTCTTC.

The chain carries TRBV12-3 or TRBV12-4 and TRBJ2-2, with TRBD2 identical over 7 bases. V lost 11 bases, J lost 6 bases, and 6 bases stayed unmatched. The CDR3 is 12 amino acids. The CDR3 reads CAGRGDAGELFF. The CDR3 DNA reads TGTGCCGGGAGGGGTGATGCCGGGGAGCTGTTTTTT.

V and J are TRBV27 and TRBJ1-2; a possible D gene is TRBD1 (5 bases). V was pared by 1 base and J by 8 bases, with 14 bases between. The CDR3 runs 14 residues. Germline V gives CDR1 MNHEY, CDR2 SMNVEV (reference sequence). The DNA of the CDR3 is TGTGCCAGCAGTTTATATGGGACGGGAGGAGGCTACACCTTC. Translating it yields CASSLYGTGGGYTF.

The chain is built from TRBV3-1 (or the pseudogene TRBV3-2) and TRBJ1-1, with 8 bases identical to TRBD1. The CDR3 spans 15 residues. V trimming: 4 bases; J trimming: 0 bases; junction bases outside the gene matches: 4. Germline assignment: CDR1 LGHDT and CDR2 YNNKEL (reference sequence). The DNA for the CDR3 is TGTGCCAGCAGCCGGGGACAGGACCTGAACACTGAAGCTTTCTTT. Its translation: CASSRGQDLNTEAFF.

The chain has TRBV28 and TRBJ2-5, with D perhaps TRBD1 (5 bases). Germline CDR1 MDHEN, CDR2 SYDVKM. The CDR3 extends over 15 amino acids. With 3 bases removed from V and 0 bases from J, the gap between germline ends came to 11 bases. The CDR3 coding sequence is TGTGCCAGCAGTTTTATTGGCAGGGACCAAGAGACCCAGTACTTC. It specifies CASSFIGRDQETQYF. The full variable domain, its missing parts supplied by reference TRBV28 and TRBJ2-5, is DVKVTQSSRYLVKRTGEKVFLECVQDMDHENMFWYRQDPGLGLRLIYFSYDVKMKEKGDIPEGYSVSREKKERFSLILESASTNQTSMYLCASSFIGRDQETQYFGPGTRLLVL.

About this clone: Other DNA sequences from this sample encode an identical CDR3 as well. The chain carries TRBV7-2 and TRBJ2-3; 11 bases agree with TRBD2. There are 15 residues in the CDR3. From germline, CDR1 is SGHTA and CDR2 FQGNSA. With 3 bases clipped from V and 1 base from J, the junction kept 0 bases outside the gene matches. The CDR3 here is CASSFSGGGTDTQYF. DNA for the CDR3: TGTGCCAGCAGCTTTAGCGGGGGGGGCACAGATACGCAGTATTTT.

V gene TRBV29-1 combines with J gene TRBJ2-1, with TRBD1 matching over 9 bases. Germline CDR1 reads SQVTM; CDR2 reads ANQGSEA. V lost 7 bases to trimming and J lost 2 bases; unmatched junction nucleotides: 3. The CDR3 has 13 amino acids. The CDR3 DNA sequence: TGCAGCGCTTGGACAGGGGCCTACAATGAGCAGTTCTTC. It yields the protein CSAWTGAYNEQFF.

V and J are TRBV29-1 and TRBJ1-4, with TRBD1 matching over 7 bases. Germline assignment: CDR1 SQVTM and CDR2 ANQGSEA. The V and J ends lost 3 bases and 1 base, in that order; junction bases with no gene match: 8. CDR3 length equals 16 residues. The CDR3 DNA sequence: TGCAGCGTTGACGGAGGGCAGGGGGGAACTAATGAAAAACTGTTTTTT. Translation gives CSVDGGQGGTNEKLFF.

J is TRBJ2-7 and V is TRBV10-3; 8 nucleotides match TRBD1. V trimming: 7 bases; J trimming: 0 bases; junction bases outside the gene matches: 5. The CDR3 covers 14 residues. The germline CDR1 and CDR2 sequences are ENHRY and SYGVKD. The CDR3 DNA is TGTGCCATCAATACAGGGGGGAGCTCCTACGAGCAGTACTTC. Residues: CAINTGGSSYEQYF.